The clone carrying this TCR beta chain was seen a single time. From germline, CDR1 is GTSNPN and CDR2 SVGIG (reference sequence). CDR3 length: 14 amino acids. The trim removed 0 bases at V and 6 bases at J, leaving 4 bases unmatched. The sample is drawn from a study of blood T cell repertoires in COVID-19. Generated by immunoSEQ multiplex PCR, the TCRdb table keeps only in-frame clones and is missing some. The data hold 200,000 to 250,000 clones, with about 90% observed a single time. This chain joins TRBV30 and TRBJ1-5, with 8 bases matching TRBD1. The specimen was PBMCs or T cells enriched from blood (not recorded which). This clonotype was sampled from a young woman who had been exposed to COVID-19. The CDR3 nucleotides read TGTGCCTGGAGTGTACTAGGGACAGGTCAGCCCCAGCATTTT. It specifies CAWSVLGTGQPQHF.